Shown below are 32 T cell receptor beta chains from a single sample sequenced in a study of metastatic and nonmetastatic thyroid tumors. All patients were untreated before thyroid surgery. TCRdb reanalyzed the PCR reads with MiXCR. This table holds 30,000 or so clones, 25% to 30% found once. The sequenced sample was blood. These receptors were taken from a female donor with papillary thyroid cancer or a benign thyroid nodule (not recorded which). Some clones in this sample may be carry-over from other donors' samples.

The chain links TRBV12-3 or TRBV12-4 to TRBJ2-1; the match to TRBD1 covers 9 bases. V lost 8 bases and J lost 4; bases outside the gene matches: 24. This CDR3 comprises 20 residues. The CDR3 region is CASGGLQGATGGSLYNEQFF. The CDR3 bases are TGTGCCAGCGGAGGATTACAGGGGGCCACTGGCGGGAGTCTTTACAATGAGCAGTTCTTC.

This clone was seen many times. Other DNA sequences of this sample code for an identical CDR3. The genes are TRBV28 and TRBJ1-1; no clear D gene. Trimming shortened V by 5 bases and J by 3 bases, and 13 bases separated the two germline ends. The CDR3 covers 14 residues. Germline-derived CDR1 and CDR2 are MDHEN and SYDVKM. CDR3 region: CASSPLDGDTEAFF. The CDR3 DNA sequence: TGTGCCAGCAGTCCCCTCGACGGAGACACTGAAGCTTTCTTT. The variable domain in full, with the rest retrieved from reference TRBV28 and TRBJ1-1, is DVKVTQSSRYLVKRTGEKVFLECVQDMDHENMFWYRQDPGLGLRLIYFSYDVKMKEKGDIPEGYSVSREKKERFSLILESASTNQTSMYLCASSPLDGDTEAFFGQGTRLTVV.

A few counts support this clone. CDR3 sequence: CASRTDGNTEAFF. CDR3 DNA sequence: TGTGCCAGCCGAACCGACGGGAACACTGAAGCTTTCTTT. J is TRBJ1-1 and V is TRBV28; D unresolved. CDR3 length: 13 amino acids. The V end lost 8 bases, the J end lost 1 base, and 11 bases lay between the germline ends. Germline assignment: CDR1 MDHEN and CDR2 SYDVKM.

This clone was seen a few times. One end of the junction is discordant with germline, which a read error may explain. The rearrangement joins TRBV9 to TRBJ2-6; 7 bases match TRBD2. The CDR3 has 17 residues. Germline V gene sequence: CDR1 SGDLS, CDR2 YYNGEE. CDR3 amino acids: CASSGLAGGSGANFLTF. The CDR3 region has the DNA TGTGCCAGCAGCGGACTAGCTGGAGGGTCCGGGGCCAACTTCCTGACTTTC.

This clone occurred many times. This chain uses TRBV18 with TRBJ2-1, with D uncertain. This CDR3 spans 15 amino acids. V shed 0 bases and J shed 9 bases, with 15 bases lying between them. CDR1 and CDR2 (germline): KGHSH, LQKENI. The CDR3 DNA reads TGTGCCAGCTCACCACCGTCGGTAGCATCCGTTGAGCAGTTCTTC. It yields the protein CASSPPSVASVEQFF.

This clone has ten or more counts. The chain carries TRBV6-1 and TRBJ2-2, with D unclear. V dropped 5 bases and J dropped 1 base, with 11 bases sitting between them. The CDR3 is 15 amino acids. Germline CDR1 MNHNS, CDR2 SASEGT. CDR3 amino acids: CASSYSRENTGELFF. In nucleotides, the CDR3 is TGTGCCAGCAGTTATTCCCGAGAGAACACCGGGGAGCTGTTTTTT.

By share, this clone counts as medium-sized (0.01 to 0.1%). V is TRBV19 and J is TRBJ1-4; no clear D. Trimming removed 3 bases from V and 7 bases from J, with 12 bases in between. CDR1 and CDR2 from the germline V gene are LNHDA and SQIVND (reference sequence). This CDR3 region has 14 residues. CDR3 loop: CASSIARLGEKLFF. The CDR3 region has the DNA TGTGCCAGTAGTATTGCAAGGCTGGGTGAAAAACTGTTTTTT.

The gene calls are TRBV9 and TRBJ1-1; TRBD1 matches 10 bases. After removal of 2 bases from V and 5 bases from J, the junction contained 9 bases not matched to a gene. From germline, CDR1 is SGDLS and CDR2 YYNGEE. The CDR3 is 16 residues long. The CDR3 region has the DNA TGTGCCAGCAGCGTCACCCGGGACAGGGGAGGAACTGAAGCTTTCTTT. This translates into CASSVTRDRGGTEAFF.

The chain is built from TRBV5-1 and TRBJ1-1; no clear D. Germline CDR1 is SGHRS and CDR2 is YFSETQ. Trimming took off 6 bases at V and 1 base at J, with 10 bases between the two ends. The CDR3 sequence is 13 residues long. CDR3 residues: CASTIQWNTEAFF. CDR3 nucleotide sequence: TGCGCCAGCACCATCCAGTGGAACACTGAAGCTTTCTTT. The whole variable domain, remainder taken from reference TRBV5-1 and TRBJ1-1, is KAGVTQTPRYLIKTRGQQVTLSCSPISGHRSVSWYQQTPGQGLQFLFEYFSETQRNKGNFPGRFSGRQFSNSRSEMNVSTLELGDSALYLCASTIQWNTEAFFGQGTRLTVV.

Concerning this clone itself: The CDR3 ends on some other residue instead of the conserved phenylalanine or tryptophan, so this is likely a read error. The chain carries TRBV7-3 and TRBJ2-1, with D unclear. Germline CDR1 and CDR2: SGHTA and FQGTGA. The germline V and J ends were trimmed by 3 bases and 4 bases, with 10 bases remaining between them. This CDR3 contains 14 residues. CDR3 region: CASSFRPEYNEQFL. The CDR3 DNA reads as TGTGCCAGCAGCTTCAGGCCAGAGTACAATGAGCAGTTCCTC.

Ten or more counts support this clone. The chain carries TRBV11-2 and TRBJ2-7, with 11 nucleotides matching TRBD2. Germline V gene lookup returns CDR1 SGHAT and CDR2 FQNNGV. V lost 5 bases and J lost 2; bases outside the gene matches: 8. CDR3 length: 16 residues. CDR3 in amino acids: CASSIGLAGRPYEQYF. The CDR3 coding sequence is TGTGCCAGCAGCATAGGACTAGCGGGCCGCCCCTACGAGCAGTACTTC.

The chain has TRBV9 and TRBJ1-1, with TRBD1 matching 7 bases. Germline trimming cut 4 bases from V and 5 bases from J; bases unmatched to any gene: 14. Germline loops: CDR1 SGDLS, CDR2 YYNGEE. The CDR3 is 16 amino acids. CDR3 nucleotide sequence: TGTGCCAGCAGCCCCGGAAGGGGGCCAAAGGGGACTGAAGCTTTCTTT. Its translation is CASSPGRGPKGTEAFF.

In this sample, this clone turned up many times. V usage is TRBV7-6 and J usage is TRBJ2-5; D uncertain. Trimming took off 1 base at V and 0 bases at J, with 6 bases between the two ends. Germline CDR1 reads SGHVS; CDR2 reads FNYEAQ. This CDR3 contains 14 residues. CDR3 DNA: TGTGCCAGCAGCTTAGTGGGCAACCAAGAGACCCAGTACTTC. Its protein is CASSLVGNQETQYF.

The chain is built from TRBV20-1 and TRBJ2-3; no clear D. The CDR3 is 11 residues long. The V gene lost 2 bases and the J gene lost 3 bases, with 3 bases spanning the gap. From germline, CDR1 is DFQATT and CDR2 SNEGSKA (reference sequence). The DNA of the CDR3 is TGCAGTGCTAGATGTACAGATACGCAGTATTTT. Protein product: CSARCTDTQYF.

This clone occurred a few times. The rearrangement links TRBV20-1 to TRBJ2-3; 9 nucleotides match TRBD2. V dropped 5 bases and J dropped 5; count of bases not matched to a gene: 5. The CDR3 totals 13 residues. Germline CDR1 DFQATT, CDR2 SNEGSKA (reference sequence). The DNA of the CDR3 is TGCAGTGCTCCGGGACTAGCAGGAGATACGCAGTATTTT. Protein: CSAPGLAGDTQYF.

With respect to this clone: Mismatch with germline at one junction end may stem from a read error. The chain couples TRBV11-2 to TRBJ2-7, with D perhaps matching TRBD1 (5 bases). In germline, CDR1 is SGHAT, CDR2 FQNNGV. The CDR3 runs 16 residues. CDR3: CANSFSGARLTYEQYF. The CDR3 nucleotides are TGTGCCAACAGCTTTAGTGGGGCAAGGCTCACCTACGAGCAGTACTTC.

In regard to this clone: The CDR3 ends on some other residue instead of the conserved phenylalanine or tryptophan, so this is likely a read error. No DNA is shown, since the ends of the CDR3 on it are uncertain; the CDR3 is the one TCRdb lists. The J gene is TRBJ2-7, the V gene TRBV24-1; the D call in the table, TRBD1, was not verified against the DNA. CDR1 KGHDR and CDR2 SFDVKD come from the germline V gene. The CDR3 numbers 13 amino acids, ends counted. CDR3 loop: CATSDDREYELYL.

This clone appeared many times. The genes are TRBV5-1 and TRBJ1-1; D gene ambiguous. This CDR3 comprises 15 residues. V dropped 6 bases and J dropped 2 bases, with 17 bases sitting between them. CDR1 and CDR2 from the germline V gene are SGHRS and YFSETQ. The chain's CDR3 is CASNPAANLNTEAFF. CDR3 in DNA: TGCGCCAGCAATCCCGCGGCAAACCTAAACACTGAAGCTTTCTTT.

This clone was counted ten times or more. V is TRBV2 and J is TRBJ2-7; 7 nucleotides agree with TRBD1. There are 13 residues in the CDR3. Trimming at V came to 8 bases and at J to 5 bases, leaving 9 bases not matched to a gene. Germline CDR1 and CDR2: SNHLY and FYNNEI. CDR3 residues: CASWAQGDHEQYF. CDR3 in DNA: TGTGCCAGCTGGGCCCAGGGGGACCACGAGCAGTACTTC.

The chain couples TRBV20-1 to TRBJ1-2, with a tentative D call TRBD1 (6 bases). The V and J ends lost 6 bases and 4 bases respectively, with 15 bases between them. This CDR3 has 13 residues. Germline-derived CDR1 and CDR2 are DFQATT and SNEGSKA (reference sequence). CDR3: CSALRDTVYGYTF. CDR3 nucleotides: TGCAGTGCCCTCCGGGACACGGTCTATGGCTACACCTTC.

Written as DNA, the CDR3 is TGTGCCAGCAGCTCAAGGGGGGGGACAGGGGGCAATGAGCAGTTCTTC. This translates into CASSSRGGTGGNEQFF. The chain joins TRBV9 to TRBJ2-1, with 11 bases lining up with TRBD1. Trimming cost V 4 bases and J 6 bases; bases outside gene matches: 9. This CDR3 has 16 residues. The V gene's germline CDR1 is SGDLS and CDR2 YYNGEE.

This clone came up many times. This rearrangement joins TRBV19 to TRBJ1-5; D uncertain. The V end lost 4 bases, the J end lost 5 bases, and 9 bases lay between the germline ends. Germline lookup yields CDR1 LNHDA and CDR2 SQIVND (reference sequence). This CDR3 is built from 13 residues. The CDR3 reads CASSSRADQPQHF. For the CDR3, the DNA is TGTGCCAGTAGTAGCCGGGCCGATCAGCCCCAGCATTTT.

This clone was picked up many times. The rearrangement uses TRBV5-1 and TRBJ2-1; 11 positions agree with TRBD1. V was pared by 4 bases and J by 7 bases, with 13 bases of the junction left unmatched. The CDR3 covers 17 residues. Germline V lookup: CDR1 SGHRS, CDR2 YFSETQ. The CDR3 is CASSPNVGQGARNEQFF. The CDR3, as DNA: TGCGCCAGCAGCCCGAACGTAGGACAGGGGGCGCGGAATGAGCAGTTCTTC.

This clone was counted at least ten times. The chain has TRBV19 and TRBJ1-5; D is undetermined. CDR3 length equals 15 residues. Germline assignment: CDR1 LNHDA and CDR2 SQIVND (reference sequence). V shed 3 bases and J shed 2 bases, with 11 bases lying between them. CDR3 amino acids: CASSIYRQGNQPQHF. CDR3 DNA sequence: TGTGCCAGTAGTATTTATCGACAAGGCAATCAGCCCCAGCATTTT.

The chain combines TRBV7-8 with TRBJ2-7, with D possibly being TRBD1 or TRBD2 (5 bases each). Trimming cost V 3 bases and J 12 bases, with 15 bases left between them. The CDR3 runs 12 residues. Per germline, CDR1 SGHVS and CDR2 FQNEAQ. CDR3 sequence reads: CASSFDGAFPYF. DNA for the CDR3: TGTGCCAGCAGCTTTGACGGGGCCTTTCCGTACTTC.

This clone was picked up many times. The V gene is TRBV5-2, the J gene TRBJ2-1; no check of the table's D call, TRBD2, against the DNA was made. TRBV5-2 is recorded as a pseudogene. The CDR3 is 18 residues long. CDR3 residues: CASNPQGLAAGGPDEQFF. The CDR3 bases are TGTGCCAGCAACCCTCAAGGCCTAGCGGCGGGAGGGCCGGATGAGCAGTTCTTC.

This clone has a count of ten or more. The chain joins TRBV19 to TRBJ2-1; unclear D gene. The CDR3 extends over 13 amino acids. Trimming took 10 bases from V and 8 from J, leaving 18 bases between them. CDR1 is LNHDA and CDR2 is SQIVND in the germline V gene (reference sequence). The CDR3 sequence is CATSDPKAYEQFF. The CDR3 nucleotides read TGTGCCACCTCGGACCCTAAAGCCTATGAGCAGTTCTTC.

This clone was picked up many times. This same CDR3 is encoded by further DNA sequences in the sample. V gene TRBV6-1 combines with J gene TRBJ2-2; TRBD1 or TRBD2 may be the D gene (6 bases each). CDR1 and CDR2 (germline): MNHNS, SASEGT. Trimming removed 8 bases at V and 3 bases at J, with 19 bases between. CDR3 size: 16 residues. This chain's CDR3 is CASFRERGAHTGELFF. The CDR3 nucleotides are TGTGCCAGCTTCCGTGAGAGGGGGGCCCACACCGGGGAGCTGTTTTTT.

This clone was detected only a few times. CDR3 nucleotides: TGTGCCAGTAGTGGCACCAGCGGTTTCTACGAGCAGTACTTC. Encoded protein: CASSGTSGFYEQYF. The chain recombines TRBV19 with TRBJ2-7, with D perhaps matching TRBD2 (5 bases). The germline V and J ends were trimmed by 5 bases and 3 bases, with 14 bases remaining between them. Germline V gene data show CDR1 as LNHDA and CDR2 as SQIVND (reference sequence). This CDR3 is built from 14 residues.

This clone was found many times. A read error may produce the germline difference seen at one junction end. Other DNA sequences in this sample translate to the same CDR3. The gene calls are TRBV27 and TRBJ2-2, with 7 bases that match TRBD1. CDR3 length equals 13 residues. Germline loops: CDR1 MNHEY, CDR2 SMNVEV (reference sequence). The CDR3 region is CVSSVQGFGELFF. CDR3 nucleotides: TGTGTCAGCAGTGTACAGGGGTTCGGGGAGCTGTTTTTT.

The chain uses TRBV29-1 and TRBJ2-7, with a possible D match to TRBD1 (5 bases). Germline lookup yields CDR1 SQVTM and CDR2 ANQGSEA. The CDR3 contains 13 residues. DNA of the CDR3: TGCAGTGTCGCCCCAGGGTCAAACTACGAGCAGTACTTC. It encodes CSVAPGSNYEQYF.

In this sample, this clone turned up a few times. This sequence may be a read error, since a much larger clone differs from it by one base. The chain links TRBV11-3 to TRBJ2-5, with D unresolved. The CDR3 length is 13 residues. Trimming took 4 bases from V and 1 from J, leaving 7 bases between them. Germline lookup yields CDR1 SGHNT and CDR2 YENEEA. In DNA, the CDR3 is TGTGCCAGCAGCTGGAAGGGCCAAGAGACCCAGTACTTC. Translated: CASSWKGQETQYF. The full variable domain, completed using reference TRBV11-3 and TRBJ2-5, is EAGVVQSPRYKIIEKKQPVAFWCNPISGHNTLYWYLQNLGQGPELLIRYENEEAVDDSQLPKDRFSAERLKGVDSTLKIQPAELGDSAVYLCASSWKGQETQYFGPGTRLLVL.